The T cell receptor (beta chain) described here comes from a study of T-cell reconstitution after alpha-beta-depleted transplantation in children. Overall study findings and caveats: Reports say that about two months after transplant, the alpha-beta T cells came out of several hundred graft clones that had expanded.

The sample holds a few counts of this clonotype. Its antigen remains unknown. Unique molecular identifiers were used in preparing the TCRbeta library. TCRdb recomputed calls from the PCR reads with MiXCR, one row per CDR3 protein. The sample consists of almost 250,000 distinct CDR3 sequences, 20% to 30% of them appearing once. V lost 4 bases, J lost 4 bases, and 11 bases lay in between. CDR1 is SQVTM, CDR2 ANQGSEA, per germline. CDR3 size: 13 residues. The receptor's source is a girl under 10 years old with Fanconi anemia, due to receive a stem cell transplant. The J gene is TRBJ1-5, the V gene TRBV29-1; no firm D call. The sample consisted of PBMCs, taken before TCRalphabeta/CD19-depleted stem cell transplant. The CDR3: CSVGQYNNQPQHF. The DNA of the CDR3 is TGCAGCGTTGGACAATACAATAATCAGCCCCAGCATTTT. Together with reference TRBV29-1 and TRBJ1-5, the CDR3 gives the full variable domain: SAVISQKPSRDICQRGTSLTIQCQVDSQVTMMFWYRQQPGQSLTLIATANQGSEATYESGFVIDKFPISRPNLTFSTLTVSNMSPEDSSIYLCSVGQYNNQPQHFGDGTRLSIL.